The 13 T cell receptor beta chains reported below all come from one sample, sequenced in a study of CD8 T cells in ankylosing spondylitis. TCRdb independently ran MiXCR on the 5' RACE reads; one entry per CDR3 protein. Of about 360,000 distinct CDR3 sequences in the sample, roughly 14% were seen once. Source material: blood, either unsorted or a sorted T cell fraction (not recorded which). These receptors originate from a male donor with ankylosing spondylitis or in good health (not recorded which).

The chain has TRBV6-2 or TRBV6-3 and TRBJ1-2; unclear D gene. The ends were cut back, 4 bases at V and 8 bases at J, with 14 bases in the middle. Germline V lookup: CDR1 MNHEY, CDR2 SVGEGT. The CDR3 runs 13 residues. The CDR3 nucleotides read TGTGCCAGCAGTTCCGGGCCCTCACGGGGCTACACCTTC. Encoded protein: CASSSGPSRGYTF.

This clonotype was counted only a few times. The chain links TRBV24-1 to TRBJ2-1; weak D call: TRBD2 (6 bases). The germline CDR1 and CDR2 sequences are KGHDR and SFDVKD. The CDR3 extends over 14 amino acids. V shed 7 bases and J shed 9 bases, with 18 bases lying between them. DNA of the CDR3: TGTGCCACCAGGGGGAGGTGGGCGGAGCGTGAGCAGTTCTTC. Protein: CATRGRWAEREQFF.

The rearrangement uses TRBV6-1 and TRBJ2-2; unclear D gene. Between the trimmed V and J ends, which lost 6 bases and 5 bases, there was a span of 13 bases. The length of the CDR3 is 14 residues. The V gene's germline CDR1 is MNHNS and CDR2 SASEGT. The CDR3 region is CASRTRTPTGELFF. The CDR3 region has the DNA TGTGCCAGCAGGACCCGAACCCCGACCGGGGAGCTGTTTTTT.

This clonotype was detected a few times. V gene TRBV7-2 combines with J gene TRBJ2-1; 9 bases align to TRBD1. Germline V gene lookup returns CDR1 SGHTA and CDR2 FQGNSA. The CDR3 runs 16 residues. J lost 2 bases, V lost 4 bases, and 6 bases had no gene match. The CDR3 DNA sequence: TGTGCCAGCAGCTGGAGCACAGGGGGCACCTACAATGAGCAGTTCTTC. Translation: CASSWSTGGTYNEQFF.

The V call is TRBV7-8, the J call TRBJ2-3; D not certain. CDR3 length equals 14 residues. V gave up 1 base and J gave up 4 bases, with 9 bases separating them. The germline gives CDR1 SGHVS, CDR2 FQNEAQ. The CDR3 region is CASSLERLPDTQYF. The CDR3 DNA reads TGTGCCAGCAGCTTAGAAAGACTCCCAGATACGCAGTATTTT. Full variable domain (missing parts from reference TRBV7-8 and TRBJ2-3): GAGVSQSPRYKVAKRGQDVALRCDPISGHVSLFWYQQALGQGPEFLTYFQNEAQLDKSGLPSDRFFAERPEGSVSTLKIQRTQQEDSAVYLCASSLERLPDTQYFGPGTRLTVL.

The V and J genes are TRBV20-1 and TRBJ2-5, with D perhaps TRBD2 (6 bases). The germline gives CDR1 DFQATT, CDR2 SNEGSKA (reference sequence). The CDR3 runs 13 residues. The germline V and J ends were trimmed by 1 base and 4 bases, with 10 bases remaining between them. In DNA, the CDR3 is TGCAGTGCTAGAGTTCTAGCGATAGAGACCCAGTACTTC. This translates into CSARVLAIETQYF.

Details on this clonotype: The junction differs from germline at one of its ends, possibly a read error. The V and J genes are TRBV7-2 and TRBJ2-3; D may be TRBD2 (6 bases). Germline V gene data show CDR1 as SGHTA and CDR2 as FQGNSA. The CDR3 is 18 amino acids. The CDR3 nucleotides read TGTGCCAGCAGCTTAGCGGGGAGGACGGGGTCTAGCAAAGATACGCAGTATTTT. It specifies CASSLAGRTGSSKDTQYF.

This clonotype occurred many times. The V gene is TRBV12-3 or TRBV12-4, the J gene TRBJ2-7; TRBD2 matches 9 bases. This CDR3 region has 15 residues. The V segment lost 5 bases and the J segment 4 bases; nucleotides outside the gene matches: 9. The CDR3, as DNA: TGTGCCAGCAGTGACAGCGGGAGGCACCTGTACGAGCAGTACTTC. Amino acids: CASSDSGRHLYEQYF.

In its sample, this clonotype was seen many times. CDR3 nucleotide sequence: TGCAGCGTTGGGCTCGACGGAGAAGCTTTCTTT. The encoded protein is CSVGLDGEAFF. This sequence joins TRBV29-1 and TRBJ1-1; D is uncertain. Germline-derived CDR1 and CDR2 are SQVTM and ANQGSEA. The CDR3 loop spans 11 amino acids. V was cut by 4 bases and J by 8 bases, with 11 bases left in between.

Ten or more counts support this clonotype. The chain carries TRBV5-1 and TRBJ1-1; D remains unclear. V gave up 0 bases and J gave up 7 bases, with 7 bases separating them. This CDR3 is 12 amino acids long. Germline V gives CDR1 SGHRS, CDR2 YFSETQ. This CDR3 is CASSLGGIEAFF. The CDR3 nucleotides are TGCGCCAGCAGCTTGGGAGGAATTGAAGCTTTCTTT.

This clonotype was observed a few times. V is TRBV5-1 and J is TRBJ2-5; 10 bases map to TRBD2. V shed 0 bases, J shed 1 base, and the junction held 3 bases outside the gene matches. The CDR3 extends over 16 amino acids. From germline, CDR1 is SGHRS and CDR2 YFSETQ. The CDR3 bases are TGCGCCAGCAGCTTGGCAGAGCGGGGGGGCCAAGAGACCCAGTACTTC. Encoded protein: CASSLAERGGQETQYF.

This chain connects TRBV5-1 to TRBJ1-2; 8 bases line up with TRBD1. Looked up from germline, CDR1 is SGHRS and CDR2 is YFSETQ. This CDR3 comprises 12 residues. J gave up 7 bases and V 4 bases, and 3 bases lay outside the gene matches. DNA for the CDR3: TGCGCCAGCAGCGTGGACAGGGCTGGCTACACCTTC. Its protein product is CASSVDRAGYTF.

The sample holds a few counts of this clonotype. This chain connects TRBV10-3 to TRBJ1-1; D ambiguous. Germline V gives CDR1 ENHRY, CDR2 SYGVKD. Trimming stripped 4 bases from V and 4 bases from J, with 13 bases between. This CDR3 comprises 14 residues. The CDR3 reads CAISGRNPSTEAFF. The CDR3, as DNA: TGTGCCATCAGTGGGCGGAATCCGAGCACTGAAGCTTTCTTT.